Following are 23 T cell receptor beta chains from one sample sequenced in a study of chemoradiotherapy in HPV16-positive cancers. Here immunoSEQ multiplex PCR was the method, and the copy in TCRdb shows in-frame clones only, minus some. Here the sample spans roughly 470 clones, 70% to 80% being singletons. The sample consisted of tumor tissue, taken from a patient who underwent chemoradiotherapy. The receptors shown here come from a human donor with HPV-associated anogenital cancer.

The chain is built from TRBV15 and TRBJ2-7; possibly TRBD2 for D (6 bases). Trimming cost V 5 bases and J 5 bases, with 19 bases left between them. The CDR3 runs to 15 residues. CDR1 LNHNV and CDR2 YYDKDF come from the germline V gene (reference sequence). This CDR3 reads CATSPRRGGYDEQYF. The CDR3 DNA reads as TGTGCCACCAGCCCTCGTAGGGGAGGTTACGACGAGCAGTACTTC.

This chain joins TRBV27 and TRBJ2-1; D possibly uses TRBD1 or TRBD2 (5 bases each). Trimming shortened V by 3 bases and J by 4 bases, and 10 bases separated the two germline ends. The CDR3 sequence is 14 residues long. Per the germline V gene, CDR1 is MNHEY and CDR2 is SMNVEV (reference sequence). The CDR3 nucleotides read TGTGCCAGCAGTTTGGGGGTCCAGTACAATGAGCAGTTCTTC. This translates into CASSLGVQYNEQFF.

This chain links TRBV10-3 with TRBJ2-7; either TRBD1 or TRBD2 may fit D (5 bases each). The V and J ends lost 0 bases and 6 bases respectively, with 9 bases between them. The CDR3 covers 13 residues. Germline V gene data show CDR1 as ENHRY and CDR2 as SYGVKD. The CDR3 loop is CAISESRGTEQYF. As DNA, the CDR3 is TGTGCCATCAGTGAGTCTAGAGGGACCGAGCAGTACTTC.

This chain links TRBV19 with TRBJ1-5, with 7 bases identical to TRBD1. V gave up 3 bases and J gave up 4 bases; unmatched junction bases: 6. This CDR3 is built from 15 residues. In germline, CDR1 is LNHDA, CDR2 SQIVND (reference sequence). In DNA, the CDR3 is TGTGCCAGTAGTATTTCCGGACAGGTTAATCAGCCCCAGCATTTT. As protein: CASSISGQVNQPQHF.

This rearrangement joins TRBV15 to TRBJ1-5; possibly TRBD1 for D (5 bases). Deletions cut 0 bases from V and 6 bases from J, with 12 bases between. The germline CDR1 and CDR2 sequences are LNHNV and YYDKDF (reference sequence). The CDR3 loop spans 15 amino acids. The CDR3 protein is CATSRDFEGFQPQHF. The CDR3 region has the DNA TGTGCCACCAGCAGAGATTTTGAGGGGTTTCAGCCCCAGCATTTT.

The chain carries TRBV25-1 and TRBJ1-2; D remains ambiguous. Germline assignment: CDR1 MGHDK and CDR2 SYGVNS. V was trimmed by 0 bases and J by 2 bases, leaving 10 bases between them. This CDR3 has 15 residues. DNA for the CDR3: TGTGCCAGCAGTGAATATGATGCGGGAAACTATGGCTACACCTTC. It yields the protein CASSEYDAGNYGYTF.

The genes are TRBV6-1 and TRBJ2-6; no reliable D call. This CDR3 has 15 residues. The V and J ends lost 1 base and 0 bases respectively, with 4 bases between them. Germline loops: CDR1 MNHNS, CDR2 SASEGT. In DNA form, the CDR3 reads TGTGCCAGCAGTGAAGGTAGCTCTGGGGCCAACGTCCTGACTTTC. It yields the protein CASSEGSSGANVLTF.

The chain is built from TRBV7-8 and TRBJ2-3, with TRBD1 as a possible D gene (6 bases). The germline V gene encodes CDR1 SGHVS and CDR2 FQNEAQ. The CDR3 is 14 residues long. The V end lost 4 bases, the J end lost 1 base, and 9 bases lay between the germline ends. The CDR3 DNA is TGTGCCAGCAGCTCCGGACAGCGCACAGATACGCAGTATTTT. It yields the protein CASSSGQRTDTQYF.

The V and J genes are TRBV28 and TRBJ2-5; D perhaps matches TRBD2 (6 bases). This CDR3 is built from 17 residues. Germline CDR1 MDHEN, CDR2 SYDVKM. Trimming took off 4 bases at V and 1 base at J, with 19 bases between the two ends. The CDR3 sequence is CASSSSHLGRFQETQYF. CDR3 coding DNA: TGTGCCAGCAGTTCTAGCCACCTCGGGAGATTCCAAGAGACCCAGTACTTC.

The sample holds a few counts of this clone. The gene calls are TRBV2 and TRBJ1-3; possible D gene TRBD1, 5 bases. Deletions cut 5 bases from V and 7 bases from J, with 15 bases between. Germline V gene lookup returns CDR1 SNHLY and CDR2 FYNNEI. The CDR3 consists of 14 residues. The CDR3 DNA reads as TGTGCCAGCAGTTTTGGGGGTATCGCGAACACCATATATTTT. It encodes CASSFGGIANTIYF.

The J gene is TRBJ2-2, the V gene TRBV29-1; possibly TRBD1 or TRBD2 for D (5 bases each). The CDR3 sequence is 16 residues long. Germline CDR1 and CDR2: SQVTM and ANQGSEA. Trimming cost V 0 bases and J 1 base, with 12 bases left between them. CDR3 residues: CSVEEGTPENTGELFF. As DNA, the CDR3 is TGCAGCGTTGAAGAGGGGACGCCAGAGAACACCGGGGAGCTGTTTTTT.

The chain joins TRBV6-5 to TRBJ2-7, with 7 nucleotides matching TRBD2. The CDR3 runs to 15 residues. Germline-derived CDR1 and CDR2 are MNHEY and SVGAGI. Unmatched junction bases numbered 2, after V lost 0 bases and J lost 0 bases. The CDR3, as DNA: TGTGCCAGCAGTTACTCTGGCGGGAGCTCCTACGAGCAGTACTTC. Its protein product is CASSYSGGSSYEQYF.

The chain couples TRBV6-6 to TRBJ2-2; 7 bases agree with TRBD2. Trimming removed 10 bases from V and 7 bases from J; junction bases left unmatched: 9. This CDR3 comprises 13 residues. The germline V gene has CDR1 MNHNY and CDR2 SVGAGI (reference sequence). CDR3 protein: CATHVGGSGELFF. CDR3 sequence (DNA): TGTGCCACCCATGTGGGCGGGAGCGGGGAGCTGTTTTTT.

The chain has TRBV6-1 and TRBJ2-3; D might be TRBD1 (6 bases). This CDR3 has 14 amino acids. The ends were cut back, 2 bases at V and 4 bases at J, with 10 bases in the middle. Germline lookup yields CDR1 MNHNS and CDR2 SASEGT. This CDR3 reads CASSEIQGPDTQYF. The CDR3 DNA reads TGTGCCAGCAGTGAAATACAGGGCCCAGATACGCAGTATTTT.

The chain is built from TRBV6-6 and TRBJ2-7; 10 bases align to TRBD2. With V trimmed by 4 bases and J by 5 bases, 2 bases remained unmatched. In germline, CDR1 is MNHNY, CDR2 SVGAGI (reference sequence). This CDR3 has 13 residues. The CDR3 loop is CASSLGLADEQYF. The CDR3 nucleotides read TGTGCCAGCAGTTTAGGACTAGCGGACGAGCAGTACTTC.

The genes are TRBV5-5 and TRBJ1-1, with unresolved D. Germline V gives CDR1 SGHKS, CDR2 YYEKEE (reference sequence). CDR3 size: 12 residues. Between the trimmed V and J ends, which lost 4 bases and 2 bases, there was a span of 6 bases. The CDR3 DNA reads TGTGCCAGCAGCATATTAAACACTGAAGCTTTCTTT. It translates to CASSILNTEAFF.

The chain is built from TRBV30 and TRBJ1-6; D uncertain. Per germline, CDR1 GTSNPN and CDR2 SVGIG (reference sequence). CDR3 size: 11 residues. V lost 0 bases and J 12 bases, leaving 6 bases between the germline ends. In DNA, the CDR3 is TGTGCCTGGAGTGTGGGGAGACCCCTCCACTTT. Its translation: CAWSVGRPLHF. Combining the CDR3 with reference TRBV30 and TRBJ1-6 gives the whole variable domain SQTIHQWPATLVQPVGSPLSLECTVEGTSNPNLYWYRQAAGRGLQLLFYSVGIGQISSEVPQNLSASRPQDRQFILSSKKLLLSDSGFYLCAWSVGRPLHFGNGTRLTVT.

The gene calls are TRBV11-2 and TRBJ2-7; 10 bases line up with TRBD1. V shed 6 bases and J 6 bases; nucleotides not matched to a gene: 8. Germline-derived CDR1 and CDR2 are SGHAT and FQNNGV. This CDR3 region has 14 residues. The CDR3 region has the DNA TGTGCCAGCAGTTCCCTGGGACAGGGGACCGAGCAGTACTTC. This translates into CASSSLGQGTEQYF.

The J gene is TRBJ2-1, the V gene TRBV7-2; no definite D call. V was pared by 5 bases and J by 5 bases, with 13 bases between. CDR1 is SGHTA and CDR2 is FQGNSA in the germline V gene. The CDR3 spans 14 residues. The CDR3, as DNA: TGTGCCAGCAGCCCAAGCCGGGCGGACAATGAGCAGTTCTTC. Encoded protein: CASSPSRADNEQFF.

The chain is built from TRBV27 and TRBJ1-6; D ambiguous. V was clipped by 2 bases and J by 0 bases, with 8 bases between them. The CDR3 is made up of 16 amino acids. Germline CDR1 is MNHEY and CDR2 is SMNVEV (reference sequence). The DNA for the CDR3 is TGTGCCAGCAGTTTAACATCCGTCTCCTATAATTCACCCCTCCACTTT. Translated: CASSLTSVSYNSPLHF.

V and J are TRBV7-3 and TRBJ2-3; D call uncertain. Trimming took off 3 bases at V and 2 bases at J, with 9 bases between the two ends. The germline V gene has CDR1 SGHTA and CDR2 FQGTGA. This CDR3 is built from 14 residues. CDR3 sequence reads: CASSFGQSTDTQYF. CDR3 coding DNA: TGTGCCAGCAGCTTTGGGCAGTCCACAGATACGCAGTATTTT. Complete variable domain (other parts from reference TRBV7-3 and TRBJ2-3): GAGVSQTPSNKVTEKGKYVELRCDPISGHTALYWYRQSLGQGPEFLIYFQGTGAADDSGLPNDRFFAVRPEGSVSTLKIQRTERGDSAVYLCASSFGQSTDTQYFGPGTRLTVL.

This chain joins TRBV6-1 and TRBJ2-3; tentatively, D is TRBD1 (5 bases). The CDR3 contains 16 residues. V dropped 0 bases and J dropped 2 bases, with 12 bases sitting between them. The germline V gene has CDR1 MNHNS and CDR2 SASEGT. CDR3 bases: TGTGCCAGCAGTGAAGCGCAGGGCGGACCCACAGATACGCAGTATTTT. It codes for CASSEAQGGPTDTQYF.

The chain uses TRBV5-1 and TRBJ1-3; 8 bases match TRBD1. The CDR3 runs to 14 residues. Losses at the gene ends were 6 bases for V and 4 bases for J; bases not matched to a gene: 6. The germline CDR1 and CDR2 sequences are SGHRS and YFSETQ. CDR3 amino acids: CASTSGGSGNTIYF. As DNA, the CDR3 is TGCGCCAGCACCTCAGGGGGCTCAGGAAACACCATATATTTT.